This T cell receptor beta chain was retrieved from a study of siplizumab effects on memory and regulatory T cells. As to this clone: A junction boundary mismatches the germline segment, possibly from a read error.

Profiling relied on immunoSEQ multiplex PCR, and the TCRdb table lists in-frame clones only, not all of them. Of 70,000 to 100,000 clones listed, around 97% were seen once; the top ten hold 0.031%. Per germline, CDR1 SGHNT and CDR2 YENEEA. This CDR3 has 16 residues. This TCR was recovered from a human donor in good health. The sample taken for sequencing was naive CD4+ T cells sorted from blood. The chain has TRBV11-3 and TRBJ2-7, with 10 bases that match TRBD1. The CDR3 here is CASSLEIGQGDNEQYF. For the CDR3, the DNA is TGTGCCAGCAGCCTAGAGATCGGACAGGGGGATAACGAGCAGTACTTC.